The 12 T cell receptor beta chains below were found in one sample sequenced in a study of HIV-infected patients and healthy controls. No cell fractionation was done, so the repertoire covers all unsorted peripheral blood T cells. Alpha and beta constant-region primers primed reverse transcription of about 500 ng RNA. Alpha and beta chain libraries were made separately by chain-specific third strand synthesis with multiplexing indices. Each CDR3 protein gets one entry after TCRdb re-called the 5' RACE reads with MiXCR. The table shows approximately 25,000 distinct CDR3 sequences, with about 8.7% occurring only once. The material sequenced was blood. The origin of the receptors is an adult in good health.

In its sample, this clonotype was seen many times. The chain couples TRBV24-1 to TRBJ1-5; no reliable D call. V was trimmed by 3 bases and J by 4 bases, leaving 15 bases between them. Germline V gene lookup returns CDR1 KGHDR and CDR2 SFDVKD. CDR3 size: 16 residues. The CDR3 protein is CATSDKGSSINQPQHF. The CDR3 DNA reads TGTGCCACCAGTGATAAGGGATCTTCGATAAATCAGCCCCAGCATTTT.

There are many counts of this clonotype. The rearrangement uses TRBV5-1 and TRBJ1-3, with D tentatively TRBD1 (6 bases). CDR3 length equals 15 residues. Trimming left V 0 bases short and J 4 bases short, with 11 bases between. The germline V gene has CDR1 SGHRS and CDR2 YFSETQ. For the CDR3, the DNA is TGCGCCAGCAGCTTGGAGGGGGGAACGGGAAACACCATATATTTT. Translating gives CASSLEGGTGNTIYF.

This sequence joins TRBV5-5 and TRBJ1-4; D possibly corresponds to TRBD1 (6 bases). The germline V gene encodes CDR1 SGHKS and CDR2 YYEKEE (reference sequence). V was shortened by 4 bases and J by 6 bases, with 13 bases between the two germline ends. This CDR3 region has 14 residues. CDR3 coding DNA: TGTGCCAGCAGCAAACCGGGACAATATGAAAAACTGTTTTTT. Its translation is CASSKPGQYEKLFF.

The V and J genes are TRBV12-3 or TRBV12-4 and TRBJ2-7; D is undetermined. V lost 5 bases and J lost 0, with 11 bases in between. The CDR3 contains 14 residues. This CDR3 reads CASSGHPNSYEQYF. DNA for the CDR3: TGTGCCAGCAGTGGCCATCCTAACTCCTACGAGCAGTACTTC.

This clonotype was counted at least ten times. The chain has TRBV7-6 and TRBJ2-7, with 7 bases fitting TRBD1. After removal of 2 bases from V and 2 bases from J, the junction contained 6 bases not matched to a gene. The CDR3 extends over 15 amino acids. The germline gives CDR1 SGHVS, CDR2 FNYEAQ. The CDR3 coding sequence is TGTGCCAGCAGCTTACAATTCGACAGGGCCTACGAGCAGTACTTC. Its translation: CASSLQFDRAYEQYF.

This clonotype was seen many times. V and J are TRBV20-1 and TRBJ2-3, with 11 bases matching TRBD2. The CDR3 spans 15 residues. J lost 4 bases, V lost 6 bases, and 9 bases had no gene match. Germline CDR1 DFQATT, CDR2 SNEGSKA (reference sequence). CDR3: CSAGTGTSGSDTQYF. CDR3 nucleotide sequence: TGCAGTGCAGGGACCGGGACTAGCGGCTCAGATACGCAGTATTTT.

Only a few counts were recorded for this clonotype. The chain carries TRBV5-4 and TRBJ1-1; D may be TRBD1 (6 bases). This CDR3 spans 12 amino acids. V was trimmed by 0 bases and J by 11 bases, leaving 11 bases between them. CDR1 is SGHNT, CDR2 YYREEE, per germline (reference sequence). CDR3 bases: TGTGCCAGCAGCTTGGGAGCAGGGGAGGCTTTCTTT. Translation: CASSLGAGEAFF.

This clonotype was detected many times. This chain uses TRBV20-1 with TRBJ1-1, with 7 positions matching TRBD1. Trimming at V came to 6 bases and at J to 10 bases, leaving 8 bases not matched to a gene. The CDR3 is 11 residues long. Germline V gives CDR1 DFQATT, CDR2 SNEGSKA (reference sequence). CDR3 DNA: TGCAGTGCACCCAGACAGGGCGGAGCTTTCTTT. Translation: CSAPRQGGAFF.

In its sample, this clonotype was seen many times. CDR3 amino acids: CASGSHRKAFF. CDR3 sequence (DNA): TGTGCTAGTGGTTCCCATCGCAAAGCTTTCTTT. The V call is TRBV12-5, the J call TRBJ1-1, with D uncertain. Germline V lookup: CDR1 LGHNT, CDR2 FRNRAP. With 4 bases removed from V and 9 bases from J, the gap between germline ends came to 9 bases. The CDR3 is made up of 11 amino acids.

This clonotype was seen many times. The CDR3 bases are TGTGCCAGCAGGGGCGGTCGAGATACGCAGTATTTT. It specifies CASRGGRDTQYF. The V and J genes are TRBV2 and TRBJ2-3; no clear D gene. Trimming took off 6 bases at V and 5 bases at J, with 9 bases between the two ends. This CDR3 is 12 amino acids long. Germline lookup yields CDR1 SNHLY and CDR2 FYNNEI.

In this sample, this clonotype turned up many times. The V and J genes are TRBV30 and TRBJ2-3; D is undetermined. Per the germline V gene, CDR1 is GTSNPN and CDR2 is SVGIG (reference sequence). CDR3 length equals 14 residues. V lost 0 bases and J 10 bases, leaving 17 bases between the germline ends. CDR3 sequence reads: CAWSVRLGHPAQYF. CDR3 DNA sequence: TGTGCCTGGAGTGTACGATTGGGTCACCCGGCGCAGTATTTT.

This clonotype was seen repeatedly, ten times or more. The chain is built from TRBV20-1 and TRBJ1-1; D call uncertain. V was trimmed by 3 bases and J by 0 bases, leaving 11 bases between them. This CDR3 has 14 residues. CDR1 and CDR2 from the germline V gene are DFQATT and SNEGSKA (reference sequence). The CDR3 sequence: CSASQVFMNTEAFF. The CDR3 coding sequence is TGCAGTGCTAGCCAGGTGTTCATGAACACTGAAGCTTTCTTT.